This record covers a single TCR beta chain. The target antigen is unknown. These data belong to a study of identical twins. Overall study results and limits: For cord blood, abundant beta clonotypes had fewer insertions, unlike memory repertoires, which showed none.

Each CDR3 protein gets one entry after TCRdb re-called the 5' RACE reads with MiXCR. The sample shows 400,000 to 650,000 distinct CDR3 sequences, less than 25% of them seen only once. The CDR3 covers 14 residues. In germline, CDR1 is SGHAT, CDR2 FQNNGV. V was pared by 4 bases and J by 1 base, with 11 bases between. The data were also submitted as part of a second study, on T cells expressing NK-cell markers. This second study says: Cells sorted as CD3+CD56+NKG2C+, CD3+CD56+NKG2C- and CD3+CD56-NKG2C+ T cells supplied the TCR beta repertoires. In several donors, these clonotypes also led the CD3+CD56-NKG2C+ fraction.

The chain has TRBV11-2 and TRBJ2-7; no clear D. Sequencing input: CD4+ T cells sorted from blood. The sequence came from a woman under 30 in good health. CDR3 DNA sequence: TGTGCCAGCAGCTCCGTCGGCAGTTCCTACGAGCAGTACTTC. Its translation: CASSSVGSSYEQYF.